This T cell receptor (beta chain) originates from a study of T cells expressing NK-cell markers. Whole-study context: Sorted CD3+CD56-NKG2C+, CD3+CD56+NKG2C+ and CD3+CD56+NKG2C- T cells supplied the TCR beta repertoires.

Study conclusions and caveats: Dominant NKG2C+ clonotypes were found to form about 1.0-7.5% of CD8+ T cells in six donors. Unclear, still, was the HCMV specificity of the expanded NKG2C+ T cell clones.

Notes on this clonotype: Its antigen is undetermined.

This CDR3 is 16 amino acids long. 5'RACE template switching built TCR beta cDNA with unique molecular identifiers. TCRdb re-called the 5' RACE reads; every CDR3 protein appears as one record, without DNA. This listing includes approximately 550,000 distinct CDR3 sequences. The origin of this receptor is a man younger than 35 in good health. The sequenced sample was blood T cells: a sorted CD56 or NKG2C T cell subset, CD4+ or CD8+ T cells, or bulk PBMC T cells (not recorded which). The chain employs TRBV12-3 or TRBV12-4 and TRBJ2-7. The CDR3 reads CASSLGQLLPNYEQYF.